This TCR beta chain was identified during a study of blood T cell repertoires in COVID-19. The CDR3 has 15 amino acids. The V segment lost 0 bases and the J segment 6 bases; nucleotides outside the gene matches: 4. CDR1 LGHDT and CDR2 YNNKEL come from the germline V gene (reference sequence). The method was immunoSEQ multiplex PCR; TCRdb's version includes in-frame clones alone and lacks a portion of them. Here the sample spans about 240,000 clones, around 83% being singletons. The sample comprised peripheral blood. This clonotype was obtained from an older woman with active or convalescent COVID-19. V gene TRBV3-1 (or the pseudogene TRBV3-2) combines with J gene TRBJ2-1; 8 positions agree with TRBD2. CDR3 protein: CASSQDTSGLNEQFF. CDR3 DNA: TGTGCCAGCAGCCAAGACACTAGCGGACTCAATGAGCAGTTCTTC.